This is a list of T cell receptor beta chains from one sample in a study of CD8 T cells in ankylosing spondylitis. TCRdb ran MiXCR on the 5' RACE reads and lists one entry per CDR3 protein. The profile shows approximately 250,000 distinct CDR3 sequences, about 24% of them singletons. Sequencing was performed on blood, either unsorted or a sorted T cell fraction (not recorded which). Source of these receptors: a male donor with ankylosing spondylitis or in good health (not recorded which). CDR3s include the opening cysteine and the closing phenylalanine or tryptophan. D genes are given only for firm matches. The size entry is marked missing in some rows and otherwise reads once, few, many or a size class.

d_gene: -; v_gene: TRBV12-3/TRBV12-4; abundance: few; j_gene: TRBJ2-1; CDR3aa: CASSLLDPATEQFF; CDR3nt: TGTGCCAGCAGCCTTCTTGACCCCGCCACTGAGCAGTTCTTC
d_gene: -; v_gene: TRBV20-1; abundance: many; j_gene: TRBJ2-7; CDR3aa: CSARRDSYEQYF; CDR3nt: TGCAGTGCTAGACGGGACTCCTACGAGCAGTACTTC
d_gene: -; v_gene: TRBV29-1; abundance: -; j_gene: TRBJ1-4; CDR3aa: CSVGHRTNEKLFF; CDR3nt: TGCAGCGTGGGACACAGAACTAATGAAAAACTGTTTTTT
d_gene: -; v_gene: TRBV9; abundance: -; j_gene: TRBJ1-2; CDR3aa: CASRGTSYGYTF; CDR3nt: TGTGCCAGCAGAGGGACTTCCTATGGCTACACCTTC
d_gene: -; v_gene: TRBV6-5; abundance: few; j_gene: TRBJ2-2; CDR3aa: CASSYSGLRNTGELFF; CDR3nt: TGTGCCAGCAGTTACTCGGGTCTAAGGAACACCGGGGAGCTGTTTTTT
d_gene: TRBD1; v_gene: TRBV20-1; abundance: few; j_gene: TRBJ1-2; CDR3aa: CSAPNPGTEWGYTF; CDR3nt: TGCAGTGCGCCCAATCCCGGGACAGAATGGGGCTACACCTTC
d_gene: -; v_gene: TRBV9; abundance: -; j_gene: TRBJ1-5; CDR3aa: CASTIPLGHSNQPQHF; CDR3nt: TGTGCCAGCACTATCCCGTTGGGCCATAGCAATCAGCCCCAGCATTTT
d_gene: -; v_gene: TRBV25-1; abundance: -; j_gene: TRBJ2-3; CDR3aa: CASGDPFLDTQYF; CDR3nt: TGTGCCAGCGGCGACCCCTTTCTGGATACGCAGTATTTT
d_gene: TRBD1; v_gene: TRBV28; abundance: -; j_gene: TRBJ1-1; CDR3aa: CASGRQGVEAFF; CDR3nt: TGTGCCAGCGGGAGGCAGGGGGTTGAAGCTTTCTTT
d_gene: TRBD1; v_gene: TRBV10-3; abundance: -; j_gene: TRBJ2-1; CDR3aa: CATHRDRESIEQFF; CDR3nt: TGTGCTACCCATCGGGACAGGGAATCGATTGAGCAGTTCTTC
d_gene: TRBD2; v_gene: TRBV6-1; abundance: -; j_gene: TRBJ2-3; CDR3aa: CASSELGTSGTDTQYF; CDR3nt: TGTGCCAGCAGCGAACTCGGGACTAGCGGAACAGATACGCAGTATTTT
d_gene: -; v_gene: TRBV6-1; abundance: -; j_gene: TRBJ1-2; CDR3aa: CASTAGARYGYTF; CDR3nt: TGTGCCAGCACCGCAGGGGCCCGCTATGGCTACACCTTC
d_gene: TRBD1; v_gene: TRBV5-1; abundance: many; j_gene: TRBJ2-3; CDR3aa: CASGRQGVIDTQYF; CDR3nt: TGCGCCAGCGGAAGACAGGGGGTAATAGATACGCAGTATTTT
d_gene: -; v_gene: TRBV20-1; abundance: -; j_gene: TRBJ1-5; CDR3aa: CSAQGRGSNQPQHF; CDR3nt: TGCAGTGCCCAGGGACGGGGGAGCAATCAGCCCCAGCATTTT
d_gene: TRBD2; v_gene: TRBV6-1; abundance: -; j_gene: TRBJ2-7; CDR3aa: CASSLGLAGASSYEQYF; CDR3nt: TGTGCCAGCAGCCTGGGACTAGCGGGCGCGAGCTCCTACGAGCAGTACTTC
d_gene: TRBD1; v_gene: TRBV5-1; abundance: -; j_gene: TRBJ2-1; CDR3aa: CASSSPDRGKDEQFF; CDR3nt: TGCGCCAGCAGCTCGCCGGACAGGGGCAAGGATGAGCAGTTCTTC
d_gene: TRBD1; v_gene: TRBV28; abundance: few; j_gene: TRBJ1-4; CDR3aa: CASSLRTGALEKLFF; CDR3nt: TGTGCCAGCAGTTTACGCACAGGGGCGCTTGAAAAACTGTTTTTT
d_gene: -; v_gene: TRBV6-1; abundance: few; j_gene: TRBJ2-2; CDR3aa: CASGPGSVWTGELFF; CDR3nt: TGTGCCAGCGGGCCGGGTTCGGTCTGGACCGGGGAGCTGTTTTTT
d_gene: TRBD2; v_gene: TRBV20-1; abundance: few; j_gene: TRBJ2-1; CDR3aa: CSAILAGGNEQFF; CDR3nt: TGCAGTGCTATTCTAGCGGGGGGCAATGAGCAGTTCTTC
d_gene: -; v_gene: TRBV12-3/TRBV12-4; abundance: -; j_gene: TRBJ2-5; CDR3aa: CASRNAYGKETQYF; CDR3nt: TGTGCCAGCAGGAACGCATATGGAAAAGAGACCCAGTACTTC